These T cell receptor beta chains were read from a single sample in a study of blood T cell repertoires in COVID-19. The table came from immunoSEQ multiplex PCR; TCRdb's copy has only in-frame clones and leaves some out. The sample holds approximately 210,000 clones, less than 90% seen once. Sequencing was carried out using peripheral blood. The source of these receptors is a man between 40 and 49 years old with active or convalescent COVID-19. The CDR3 runs from the conserved cysteine through the conserved F or W. The D gene is left open where the match is weak. A row's size may be missing; if present it is once, few, many or a size class.

NA	few	TRBV30	TRBJ1-2	CAWSPRGYGYTF	TGTGCCTGGAGCCCCCGGGGATATGGCTACACCTTC
TRBD1	NA	TRBV23-1	TRBJ2-3	CASSQLGTASTDTQYF	TGCGCCAGCAGTCAACTCGGGACAGCTAGCACAGATACGCAGTATTTT
NA	NA	TRBV7-7	TRBJ2-7	CASSLVGDGEQYF	TGTGCCAGCAGCTTAGTGGGAGACGGGGAGCAGTACTTC
NA	NA	TRBV4-1	TRBJ2-2	CASSRFRTENTGELFF	TGCGCCAGCAGCCGATTCCGCACAGAAAACACCGGGGAGCTGTTTTTT
NA	NA	TRBV30	TRBJ1-4	CAWSVQEKLFF	TGTGCCTGGAGTGTACAAGAAAAACTGTTTTTT
TRBD1	NA	TRBV18	TRBJ1-1	CASSTRTGENTEAFF	TGTGCCAGCTCAACCCGGACAGGGGAGAACACTGAAGCTTTCTTT
NA	NA	TRBV19	TRBJ1-1	CASTEVSNTEAFF	TGTGCCAGTACAGAGGTGTCGAACACTGAAGCTTTCTTT
NA	NA	TRBV27	TRBJ1-6	CASSPGRFYNSPLHF	TGTGCCAGCAGCCCCGGGAGGTTCTATAATTCACCCCTCCACTTT
NA	NA	TRBV2	TRBJ2-1	CASRATSLNEQFF	TGTGCCAGCAGGGCGACTAGTCTAAATGAGCAGTTCTTC
TRBD2	NA	TRBV24-1	TRBJ2-3	CATSDQSSGRPDTQYF	TGTGCCACCAGTGATCAATCTAGCGGGAGGCCAGATACGCAGTATTTT
NA	NA	TRBV6-1	TRBJ2-7	CASSEVGSTYEQYF	TGTGCCAGCAGTGAAGTCGGGAGCACCTACGAGCAGTACTTC
NA	NA	TRBV6-5	TRBJ2-5	CASSYTQGGETQYF	TGTGCCAGCAGTTATACCCAGGGAGGAGAGACCCAGTACTTC
TRBD2	NA	TRBV7-9	TRBJ2-3	CASSLQLAGSTDTQYF	TGTGCCAGCAGCTTACAGCTAGCGGGATCTACAGATACGCAGTATTTT
NA	NA	TRBV6-5	TRBJ1-2	CASSYSAGAYGYTF	TGTGCCAGCAGTTACTCGGCAGGGGCGTACGGCTACACCTTC
NA	NA	TRBV4-1	TRBJ2-2	CASSQYWTTETGELFF	TGCGCCAGCAGCCAGTATTGGACAACCGAGACCGGGGAGCTGTTTTTT
NA	NA	TRBV3-1/TRBV3-2	TRBJ2-5	CASNLGRRETQYF	TGTGCCAGCAATCTGGGGCGCAGAGAGACCCAGTACTTC
NA	NA	TRBV20-1	TRBJ1-1	CSASEVVGGTEAFF	TGCAGTGCTAGTGAAGTAGTGGGGGGCACTGAAGCTTTCTTT
NA	NA	TRBV5-1	TRBJ1-2	CASRQAGYGYTF	TGCGCCAGCAGACAGGCCGGCTATGGCTACACCTTC